These 20 T cell receptor beta chains came from one sample sequenced in a study of CD8 T cells in Susac syndrome. RNA was extracted with the RNeasy kit, and a quantity of about 0.45 to 1 ug was reverse transcribed using random hexamers. TCRdb used MiXCR to reprocess the immunoSEQ multiplex PCR reads, holding one entry per CDR3 protein. The table lists roughly 160,000 distinct CDR3 sequences, around 94% of them singletons. The sequencing input was CD4+ T cells from PBMCs. The origin of the receptors is a human donor in good health.

V is TRBV9 and J is TRBJ2-3, with D tentatively TRBD1 or TRBD2 (6 bases each). The V gene's germline CDR1 is SGDLS and CDR2 YYNGEE. CDR3 length: 15 amino acids. The germline V and J ends were trimmed by 2 bases and 3 bases, with 13 bases remaining between them. The CDR3 nucleotides read TGTGCCAGCAGCGTGGTCGGGGGCGCAACAGATACGCAGTATTTT. Translated, it gives CASSVVGGATDTQYF.

This clonotype appeared a few times. The junction departs from germline at one end; a sequencing error may be responsible. The chain uses TRBV3-1 and TRBJ2-7; D is ambiguous. Per the germline V gene, CDR1 is LGHDT and CDR2 is YNNKEL (reference sequence). The CDR3 consists of 11 residues. This CDR3 is CASSQASEQYF. The CDR3 DNA reads as TGTGCCAGCAGTCAAGCCTCCGAGCAGTACTTC.

This rearrangement joins TRBV6-6 to TRBJ1-5, with D tentatively TRBD1 (5 bases). The ends were cut back, 6 bases at V and 0 bases at J, with 15 bases in the middle. The CDR3 is 16 residues long. Germline-derived CDR1 and CDR2 are MNHNY and SVGAGI (reference sequence). The CDR3 DNA sequence: TGTGCCAGCAGGGATTCACGGGGCGATAGCAATCAGCCCCAGCATTTT. Encoded protein: CASRDSRGDSNQPQHF.

The rearrangement joins TRBV6-5 to TRBJ1-2; a possible D gene is TRBD1 (5 bases). The germline gives CDR1 MNHEY, CDR2 SVGAGI. Deletions cut 6 bases from V and 4 bases from J, with 12 bases between. CDR3 length: 13 residues. As DNA, the CDR3 is TGTGCCAGCAGCCCGGCGACAGCCTATGGCTACACCTTC. Translated: CASSPATAYGYTF.

This chain joins TRBV29-1 and TRBJ2-2, with D tentatively TRBD1 or TRBD2 (5 bases each). Germline lookup yields CDR1 SQVTM and CDR2 ANQGSEA. There are 16 residues in the CDR3. Trimming took off 5 bases at V and 0 bases at J, with 16 bases between the two ends. For the CDR3, the DNA is TGCAGCGTTATGACCGGGACGGCTTCGAACACCGGGGAGCTGTTTTTT. Translating gives CSVMTGTASNTGELFF.

The chain combines TRBV7-2 with TRBJ2-5; D assignment may be TRBD1 or TRBD2 (7 bases each). The ends were cut back, 5 bases at V and 5 bases at J, with 15 bases in the middle. The CDR3 consists of 14 residues. In germline, CDR1 is SGHTA, CDR2 FQGNSA. CDR3 in DNA: TGTGCCAGCAGCCACCAGGGGGGGGCCGAGACCCAGTACTTC. It encodes CASSHQGGAETQYF.

This chain connects TRBV20-1 to TRBJ2-7, with a tentative D call TRBD2 (6 bases). V was shortened by 0 bases and J by 0 bases, with 6 bases between the two germline ends. In germline, CDR1 is DFQATT, CDR2 SNEGSKA (reference sequence). This CDR3 has 13 residues. CDR3 sequence reads: CSARETSSYEQYF. The CDR3 DNA reads TGCAGTGCTAGAGAGACTAGCTCCTACGAGCAGTACTTC.

This chain joins TRBV10-3 and TRBJ2-1; possible D gene TRBD2, 5 bases. V gave up 8 bases and J gave up 0 bases, with 8 bases separating them. The V gene's germline CDR1 is ENHRY and CDR2 SYGVKD. This CDR3 region has 13 residues. DNA of the CDR3: TGTGCCATCTCACTAGACTCCTACAATGAGCAGTTCTTC. The encoded protein is CAISLDSYNEQFF.

The genes are TRBV30 and TRBJ1-4, with D hard to call. Germline V CDR1 and CDR2: GTSNPN, SVGIG (reference sequence). V was shortened by 2 bases and J by 0 bases, with 7 bases between the two germline ends. The CDR3 is 14 amino acids. This chain's CDR3 is CAWSQQPTNEKLFF. In DNA form, the CDR3 reads TGTGCCTGGAGTCAGCAGCCAACTAATGAAAAACTGTTTTTT.

The chain combines TRBV4-3 with TRBJ2-5; maybe TRBD2 (6 bases). The germline V and J ends were trimmed by 0 bases and 9 bases, with 14 bases remaining between them. There are 14 residues in the CDR3. Germline V gene lookup returns CDR1 LGHNA and CDR2 YSLEER. CDR3: CASSQDVIAAPQYF. The CDR3, as DNA: TGCGCCAGCAGCCAAGATGTAATAGCGGCTCCCCAGTACTTC.

V gene TRBV7-2 combines with J gene TRBJ2-1; 9 bases align to TRBD2. There are 14 residues in the CDR3. V dropped 5 bases and J dropped 6; count of bases not matched to a gene: 5. Germline CDR1 and CDR2: SGHTA and FQGNSA. This CDR3 reads CASSRSGGRNEQFF. The CDR3 nucleotides are TGTGCCAGCAGCCGTAGCGGGGGCCGCAATGAGCAGTTCTTC.

The chain employs TRBV15 and TRBJ2-3; TRBD1 matches 8 bases. J was trimmed by 3 bases and V by 3 bases; bases with no gene match: 8. Germline V gene sequence: CDR1 LNHNV, CDR2 YYDKDF (reference sequence). The CDR3 has 16 amino acids. CDR3 DNA: TGTGCCACCAGCAGGGCCCGTCAGGGGGCTACAGATACGCAGTATTTT. Encoded protein: CATSRARQGATDTQYF.

The V gene is TRBV5-4, the J gene TRBJ1-2, with no clear D. The germline gives CDR1 SGHNT, CDR2 YYREEE (reference sequence). The CDR3 is 14 amino acids. V was clipped by 3 bases and J by 6 bases, with 15 bases between them. The CDR3 DNA sequence: TGTGCCAGCAGCTCGGATGCCGGGAGGGATGGCTACACCTTC. Its protein is CASSSDAGRDGYTF.

The CDR3 here is CASRRGSSAQHF. The CDR3 DNA sequence: TGTGCCTCTCGACGTGGTAGCTCGGCCCAGCATTTT. The chain recombines TRBV6-2 or TRBV6-3 with TRBJ1-5; D is uncertain. Trimming shortened V by 11 bases and J by 11 bases, and 19 bases separated the two germline ends. The CDR3 is 12 residues long. The germline V gene has CDR1 MNHEY and CDR2 SVGEGT.

The chain joins TRBV20-1 to TRBJ2-3; possibly TRBD2 for D (6 bases). V lost 0 bases to trimming and J lost 6 bases, with 10 bases between them. Germline V gene sequence: CDR1 DFQATT, CDR2 SNEGSKA (reference sequence). This CDR3 has 13 residues. CDR3 sequence reads: CSARDGGLDTQYF. The CDR3 DNA sequence: TGCAGTGCTAGAGACGGGGGTTTGGATACGCAGTATTTT.

This chain joins TRBV23-1 and TRBJ1-5; D may be TRBD1 (5 bases). TRBV23-1 is an ORF; its function is uncertain. This CDR3 region has 15 residues. V dropped 6 bases and J dropped 1 base, with 13 bases sitting between them. Here the CDR3 reads CASRERDGSNQPQHF. CDR3 DNA sequence: TGCGCCAGCAGGGAGAGGGACGGCAGCAATCAGCCCCAGCATTTT.

This chain joins TRBV6-6 and TRBJ1-1; D uncertain. The V end was cut by 2 bases, the J end by 8 bases, with 9 bases between. The CDR3 covers 12 residues. Germline-derived CDR1 and CDR2 are MNHNY and SVGAGI (reference sequence). The CDR3 protein is CASSYPTEEAFF. For the CDR3, the DNA is TGTGCCAGCAGTTACCCTACAGAAGAAGCTTTCTTT.

V gene TRBV30 combines with J gene TRBJ1-2; 9 bases are a match to TRBD1. This CDR3 has 13 amino acids. Trimming took 0 bases from V and 8 from J; bases not matched to a gene: 4. CDR1 GTSNPN and CDR2 SVGIG come from the germline V gene (reference sequence). The CDR3 nucleotides read TGTGCCTGGAGTGTCGTACAGGGGGCGGGCTACACCTTC. Its translation is CAWSVVQGAGYTF.

CDR3 amino acids: CASSLVRTAVEYEQYF. The CDR3 DNA follows: TGTGCCAGCAGCTTGGTTCGGACGGCGGTAGAGTACGAGCAGTACTTC. V and J are TRBV5-6 and TRBJ2-7; D is unresolved. V was cut by 0 bases and J by 4 bases, with 17 bases left in between. CDR3 length equals 16 residues. Germline values: CDR1 SGHDT, CDR2 YYEEEE.

The CDR3 bases are TGTGCCAGCGCAGGGGGCGACACAGATACGCAGTATTTT. Protein product: CASAGGDTDTQYF. V gene TRBV9 combines with J gene TRBJ2-3; 8 bases match TRBD1. V shed 7 bases and J 2 bases; nucleotides not matched to a gene: 3. The CDR3 runs to 13 residues. The germline gives CDR1 SGDLS, CDR2 YYNGEE.